Given below is one TCR beta chain in context. Its target is not known. One end of the junction fails to match germline, which may point to a read error. CDR3 size: 17 residues. The V gene's germline CDR1 is SEHNR and CDR2 FQNEAQ (reference sequence). RNA was extracted from bulk tissue without any cell sorting. More than 3 cm separated this lung sample from the edge of the tumor. Donors were chemotherapy-naive, newly diagnosed lung cancer surgical patients in China, August–November 2014. The sample originates from a study of tumor and adjacent non-tumor tissue in lung cancer. The wider study: Samples averaged roughly 4.4 million productive TCRbeta reads each. Findings of the study overall: Top 100 clones took a larger repertoire share in normal lung. Higher tumor TCR diversity was associated with shorter survival.

Three rounds of nested PCR, following a modified ARM-PCR protocol, produced the TCRbeta library. TCRdb fed the multiplex PCR reads into MiXCR, producing one record per CDR3 protein. The repertoire includes 90,000 to 120,000 distinct CDR3 sequences, 60% to 80% of them detected once, and roughly a fifth sits in the top ten. The clonotype was recovered from a man aged 25 to 40 with non-small cell lung cancer. The J gene is TRBJ2-6, the V gene TRBV7-9; D is undetermined. The specimen was distant non-tumor lung tissue. This chain's CDR3 is CASSLTRSSSGVNVLTF. CDR3 DNA: TGTGCCAGCAGCTTAACCCGTAGCAGCTCTGGGGTCAACGTCCTGACTTTC.